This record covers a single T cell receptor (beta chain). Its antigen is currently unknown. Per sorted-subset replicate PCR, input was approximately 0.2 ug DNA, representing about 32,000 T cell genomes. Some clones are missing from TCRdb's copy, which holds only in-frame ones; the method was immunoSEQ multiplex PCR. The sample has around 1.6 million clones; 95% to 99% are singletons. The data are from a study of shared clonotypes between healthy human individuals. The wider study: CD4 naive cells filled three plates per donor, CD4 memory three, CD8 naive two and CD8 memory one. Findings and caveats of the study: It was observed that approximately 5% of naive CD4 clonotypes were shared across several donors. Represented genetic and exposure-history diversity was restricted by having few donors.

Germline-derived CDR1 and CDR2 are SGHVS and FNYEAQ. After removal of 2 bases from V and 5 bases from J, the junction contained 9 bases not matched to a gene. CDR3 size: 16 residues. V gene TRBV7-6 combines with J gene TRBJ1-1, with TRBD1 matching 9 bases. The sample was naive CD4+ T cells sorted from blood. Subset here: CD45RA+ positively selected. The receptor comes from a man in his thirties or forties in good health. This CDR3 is CASSLLGGTGRTEAFF. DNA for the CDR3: TGTGCCAGCAGCTTACTAGGGGGGACAGGGAGGACTGAAGCTTTCTTT.